The 23 T cell receptor beta chains listed next were all sequenced from one sample in a study of blood T cell repertoires in COVID-19. TCRdb's table, derived via immunoSEQ multiplex PCR, lists solely in-frame clones and lacks some. This sample has approximately 180,000 clones; roughly 88% occur once, and the top ten carry approximately 16%. The sample comprised PBMCs or T cells enriched from blood (not recorded which). The source of these receptors is a man aged 50 to 59 who had recovered from COVID-19.

This chain connects TRBV7-9 to TRBJ2-3; 9 bases fit TRBD2. Germline CDR1 is SEHNR and CDR2 is FQNEAQ (reference sequence). The CDR3 contains 15 residues. The V and J ends lost 3 bases and 6 bases, in that order; junction bases with no gene match: 7. The CDR3 DNA is TGTGCCAGCAGCTTGTTGAGACTAGCGGTTGATACGCAGTATTTT. It codes for CASSLLRLAVDTQYF. The complete variable domain, with remaining parts taken from reference TRBV7-9 and TRBJ2-3, reads DTGVSQNPRHKITKRGQNVTFRCDPISEHNRLYWYRQTLGQGPEFLTYFQNEAQLEKSRLLSDRFSAERPKGSFSTLEIQRTEQGDSAMYLCASSLLRLAVDTQYFGPGTRLTVL.

The rearrangement uses TRBV6-5 and TRBJ1-1; D remains unclear. V was clipped by 0 bases and J by 2 bases, with 10 bases between them. CDR3 length: 15 amino acids. Germline-derived CDR1 and CDR2 are MNHEY and SVGAGI. The CDR3, as DNA: TGTGCCAGCAGTTACTCCGGGAAAATCAACACTGAAGCTTTCTTT. Protein sequence: CASSYSGKINTEAFF.

This clone was seen only once. The chain couples TRBV4-1 to TRBJ1-5, with D perhaps matching TRBD1 (5 bases). The CDR3 contains 13 residues. The germline V gene encodes CDR1 MGHRA and CDR2 YSYEKL. With 3 bases removed from V and 9 bases from J, the gap between germline ends came to 12 bases. CDR3 DNA sequence: TGCGCCAGCAGCCACAGGGTCCTTCGGCCCCAGCATTTT. Amino acids: CASSHRVLRPQHF.

This sequence joins TRBV5-4 and TRBJ1-1, with TRBD1 matching over 7 bases. The CDR3 sequence is 14 residues long. Germline CDR1 reads SGHNT; CDR2 reads YYREEE (reference sequence). J lost 0 bases, V lost 4 bases, and 3 bases had no gene match. Here the CDR3 DNA reads TGTGCCAGCAGCCAGGGACAGATGAACACTGAAGCTTTCTTT. This sequence encodes CASSQGQMNTEAFF.

The chain carries TRBV5-5 and TRBJ2-7, with a tentative D call TRBD2 (5 bases). CDR3 length equals 14 residues. The V gene lost 0 bases and the J gene lost 6 bases, with 13 bases spanning the gap. Germline loops: CDR1 SGHKS, CDR2 YYEKEE (reference sequence). For the CDR3, the DNA is TGTGCCAGCAGCTTGGGAAGGGAGTCGGCCGAGCAGTACTTC. It specifies CASSLGRESAEQYF.

The genes are TRBV6-5 and TRBJ1-1; D remains ambiguous. CDR1 and CDR2 (germline): MNHEY, SVGAGI. The germline V and J ends were trimmed by 6 bases and 1 base, with 12 bases remaining between them. The CDR3 spans 14 residues. CDR3 amino acids: CASSVRWKNTEAFF. CDR3 bases: TGTGCCAGCAGCGTCAGGTGGAAGAACACTGAAGCTTTCTTT.

This chain uses TRBV5-6 with TRBJ1-3; weak D call: TRBD1 (5 bases). The CDR3 loop spans 16 amino acids. Trimming pared 4 bases from V and 3 bases from J, leaving 17 bases between. Germline V gene lookup returns CDR1 SGHDT and CDR2 YYEEEE. The CDR3 bases are TGTGCCAGCAGCCAGGGAGGAGGGACCTTTGGAAACACCATATATTTT. This translates into CASSQGGGTFGNTIYF.

This rearrangement joins TRBV27 to TRBJ2-1; 8 bases are a match to TRBD2. Germline assignment: CDR1 MNHEY and CDR2 SMNVEV (reference sequence). CDR3 length: 15 amino acids. The ends lost 0 bases at V and 3 bases at J; junction bases unmatched: 1. The CDR3 region is CASSLSRGVYNEQFF. CDR3 DNA sequence: TGTGCCAGCAGTTTATCGCGGGGGGTCTACAATGAGCAGTTCTTC.

The chain links TRBV7-9 to TRBJ1-3, with a tentative D call TRBD1 (5 bases). The CDR3 has 17 amino acids. Germline V lookup: CDR1 SEHNR, CDR2 FQNEAQ (reference sequence). The V and J ends lost 6 bases and 4 bases respectively, with 22 bases between them. The CDR3 sequence is CASRKTQSGISGNTIYF. The CDR3 region has the DNA TGTGCCAGCAGGAAAACCCAATCAGGGATCTCCGGAAACACCATATATTTT.

The chain uses TRBV7-9 and TRBJ2-1; TRBD2 aligns across 11 bases. The trim removed 5 bases at V and 8 bases at J, leaving 14 bases unmatched. CDR1 SEHNR and CDR2 FQNEAQ come from the germline V gene (reference sequence). The CDR3 is 17 residues long. The CDR3 region has the DNA TGTGCCAGCAGCCCCGTGGGTAGCGGGGGGGCCTCATATGAGCAGTTCTTC. Translating it yields CASSPVGSGGASYEQFF.

The V and J genes are TRBV24-1 and TRBJ1-5; D possibly corresponds to TRBD1 (5 bases). The CDR3 length is 12 residues. V gave up 4 bases and J gave up 8 bases, with 8 bases separating them. Germline V gene sequence: CDR1 KGHDR, CDR2 SFDVKD. CDR3 sequence reads: CATSDAQEPQHF. The CDR3 bases are TGTGCCACCAGTGACGCACAGGAGCCCCAGCATTTT.

This sequence joins TRBV12-5 and TRBJ1-1, with D possibly TRBD1 on 6 matching bases. Per the germline V gene, CDR1 is LGHNT and CDR2 is FRNRAP. The CDR3 length is 14 residues. The ends were cut back, 5 bases at V and 4 bases at J, with 14 bases in the middle. As DNA, the CDR3 is TGTGCTAGTGGTGAACAGGGCGTCTCCACTGAAGCTTTCTTT. This encodes CASGEQGVSTEAFF.

The rearrangement joins TRBV3-1 (or the pseudogene TRBV3-2) to TRBJ2-7; D may be TRBD2 (7 bases). Trimming stripped 5 bases from V and 0 bases from J, with 11 bases between. CDR1 is LGHDT and CDR2 is YNNKEL in the germline V gene (reference sequence). The CDR3 spans 14 residues. The CDR3 protein is CASSFAGASYEQYF. CDR3 coding DNA: TGTGCCAGCAGCTTTGCGGGGGCCTCCTACGAGCAGTACTTC.

The V gene is TRBV9, the J gene TRBJ2-3; 9 bases fit TRBD2. The V gene's germline CDR1 is SGDLS and CDR2 YYNGEE. The CDR3 loop spans 17 amino acids. Trimming took 0 bases from V and 1 from J; bases not matched to a gene: 6. The CDR3 bases are TGTGCCAGCAGCGTAGATGGAGTAGCGGGGGGCACAGATACGCAGTATTTT. This encodes CASSVDGVAGGTDTQYF.

The chain uses TRBV7-9 and TRBJ1-1; tentative D call: TRBD1 (6 bases). The CDR3 runs to 15 residues. Looked up from germline, CDR1 is SEHNR and CDR2 is FQNEAQ (reference sequence). The germline V and J ends were trimmed by 1 base and 0 bases, with 9 bases remaining between them. The CDR3: CASSLGGGLNTEAFF. CDR3 DNA sequence: TGTGCCAGCAGCTTAGGCGGGGGCTTGAACACTGAAGCTTTCTTT.

The rearrangement uses TRBV6-5 and TRBJ1-1; 9 bases map to TRBD1. The CDR3 contains 14 residues. Germline CDR1 MNHEY, CDR2 SVGAGI. With 6 bases clipped from V and 5 bases from J, the junction kept 7 bases outside the gene matches. Written as DNA, the CDR3 is TGTGCCAGCAGAGGACAGGGGACCGGAACTGAAGCTTTCTTT. This gives the protein CASRGQGTGTEAFF.

V gene TRBV15 combines with J gene TRBJ2-7, with 8 bases fitting TRBD1. Trimming at V came to 1 base and at J to 2 bases, leaving 4 bases not matched to a gene. CDR1 and CDR2 (germline): LNHNV, YYDKDF (reference sequence). The CDR3 is 15 residues long. The CDR3 DNA sequence: TGTGCCACCAGCAGAGGCGGGACAGGAACCTACGAGCAGTACTTC. This encodes CATSRGGTGTYEQYF.

The rearrangement joins TRBV27 to TRBJ2-7; D perhaps matches TRBD1 (7 bases). This CDR3 has 13 amino acids. V shed 3 bases and J shed 3 bases, with 9 bases lying between them. Germline assignment: CDR1 MNHEY and CDR2 SMNVEV (reference sequence). The CDR3 is CASSLRDSYEQYF. CDR3 nucleotides: TGTGCCAGCAGTTTGCGGGACAGCTACGAGCAGTACTTC.

The rearrangement uses TRBV5-8 and TRBJ2-7; 7 positions agree with TRBD1. V trimming: 3 bases; J trimming: 2 bases; junction bases outside the gene matches: 5. There are 14 residues in the CDR3. CDR1 SGHTS and CDR2 YDEGEE come from the germline V gene. Here the CDR3 DNA reads TGTGCCAGCAGCTCGGGGACAGCACCCTACGAGCAGTACTTC. Its protein product is CASSSGTAPYEQYF.

This chain connects TRBV30 to TRBJ2-5; D remains ambiguous. Germline V gene sequence: CDR1 GTSNPN, CDR2 SVGIG (reference sequence). This CDR3 spans 11 amino acids. The V and J ends lost 0 bases and 10 bases respectively, with 9 bases between them. The CDR3 coding sequence is TGTGCCTGGAGTGTGACTCGAAACCAGTACTTC. Protein product: CAWSVTRNQYF. Together with reference TRBV30 and TRBJ2-5, the CDR3 gives the full variable domain: SQTIHQWPATLVQPVGSPLSLECTVEGTSNPNLYWYRQAAGRGLQLLFYSVGIGQISSEVPQNLSASRPQDRQFILSSKKLLLSDSGFYLCAWSVTRNQYFGPGTRLLVL.

The V call is TRBV5-1, the J call TRBJ2-1, with 9 bases lining up with TRBD2. The length of the CDR3 is 15 residues. The V gene's germline CDR1 is SGHRS and CDR2 YFSETQ. Trimming removed 2 bases from V and 10 bases from J; junction bases left unmatched: 10. The CDR3 DNA sequence: TGCGCCAGCAGCTTCGGCGCGGGGGGGCTCGAGGAGCAGTTCTTC. Translation: CASSFGAGGLEEQFF.

The J gene is TRBJ2-7, the V gene TRBV5-5, with no clear D. V was shortened by 2 bases and J by 2 bases, with 8 bases between the two germline ends. This CDR3 comprises 13 residues. Germline V CDR1 and CDR2: SGHKS, YYEKEE (reference sequence). The CDR3 DNA reads TGTGCCAGCAGCTTAGCCCCAACCTACGAGCAGTACTTC. As protein: CASSLAPTYEQYF.

This clone was seen just once. The gene calls are TRBV10-2 and TRBJ2-3; TRBD2 might be the D (6 bases). CDR3 length equals 15 residues. The V end was cut by 6 bases, the J end by 0 bases, with 13 bases between. Germline lookup yields CDR1 WSHSY and CDR2 SAAADI. CDR3 protein: CASRRLDASTDTQYF. DNA for the CDR3: TGCGCCAGCAGGCGACTAGACGCTAGCACAGATACGCAGTATTTT.